Listed here are 6 T cell receptor beta chains from one sample, sequenced in a study of T-cell reconstitution after alpha-beta-depleted transplantation in children. Unique molecular identifiers featured in how the TCRbeta library was prepared. TCRdb re-called the PCR reads through MiXCR, storing one row per CDR3 protein. The table lists about 400,000 distinct CDR3 sequences, around 20% of them singletons, with 3% to 4% in the top ten. This specimen was PBMCs from the stem cell graft donor, taken from the stem cell graft. The receptors originated from a human donor who donated a stem cell graft to a child with acute myeloid leukemia.

The V and J genes are TRBV12-3 or TRBV12-4 and TRBJ2-2; tentatively, D is TRBD1 or TRBD2 (5 bases each). The CDR3 loop spans 15 amino acids. Trimming removed 3 bases at V and 3 bases at J, with 11 bases between. The CDR3 reads CASSFWGSDTGELFF. The CDR3 DNA reads TGTGCCAGCAGTTTTTGGGGGTCCGACACCGGGGAGCTGTTTTTT.

This clonotype was counted at least ten times. This chain joins TRBV29-1 and TRBJ2-3; weak D call: TRBD2 (6 bases). CDR3 size: 13 residues. Trimming removed 7 bases from V and 2 bases from J, with 13 bases in between. Looked up from germline, CDR1 is SQVTM and CDR2 is ANQGSEA. CDR3 in amino acids: CSAGRTVTDTQYF. CDR3 coding DNA: TGCAGCGCGGGGAGGACCGTCACAGATACGCAGTATTTT.

The V call is TRBV6-5, the J call TRBJ2-7; 7 bases are shared with TRBD1. The V segment lost 3 bases and the J segment 3 bases; nucleotides outside the gene matches: 8. Germline V lookup: CDR1 MNHEY, CDR2 SVGAGI. The CDR3 is 15 amino acids. The CDR3 sequence is CASSYQQGIGYEQYF. The DNA of the CDR3 is TGTGCCAGCAGTTATCAACAGGGGATCGGCTACGAGCAGTACTTC.

The chain couples TRBV20-1 to TRBJ1-4; D is unclear. Per the germline V gene, CDR1 is DFQATT and CDR2 is SNEGSKA (reference sequence). CDR3 length: 11 residues. The V and J ends lost 6 bases and 5 bases respectively, with 7 bases between them. The CDR3 here is CSAEQNEKLFF. In DNA form, the CDR3 reads TGCAGTGCCGAACAAAATGAAAAACTGTTTTTT.

The rearrangement joins TRBV5-6 to TRBJ2-7; a possible D gene is TRBD1 (6 bases). The CDR3 is 13 amino acids. Germline V CDR1 and CDR2: SGHDT, YYEEEE. Trimming shortened V by 5 bases and J by 3 bases, and 12 bases separated the two germline ends. This chain's CDR3 is CASRKDRFYEQYF. CDR3 in DNA: TGTGCCAGCAGAAAGGACAGATTCTACGAGCAGTACTTC. The full variable domain, rest sourced from reference TRBV5-6 and TRBJ2-7, is DAGVTQSPTHLIKTRGQQVTLRCSPKSGHDTVSWYQQALGQGPQFIFQYYEEEERQRGNFPDRFSGHQFPNYSSELNVNALLLGDSALYLCASRKDRFYEQYFGPGTRLTVT.

This clonotype occurred many times. The chain has TRBV27 and TRBJ1-1, with D perhaps matching TRBD1 (6 bases). The CDR3 is 14 amino acids. CDR1 MNHEY and CDR2 SMNVEV come from the germline V gene (reference sequence). With 6 bases removed from V and 1 base from J, the gap between germline ends came to 12 bases. CDR3 sequence reads: CASRQGGSNTEAFF. The CDR3 bases are TGTGCCAGCAGACAAGGGGGATCGAACACTGAAGCTTTCTTT.